Reported below is one T cell receptor beta chain. This clone was counted ten times or more. The antigen this receptor binds is unknown. Per-base quality was not reported, and no clone a single base away is much larger than it. TCR beta CDR3 regions were sequenced from DNA using the immunoSEQ Assay. Regarding the original processing steps: T cell density was computed as TCR beta template counts normalized to usable DNA estimated by amplifying housekeeping genes. Using the preseqR package, richness was estimated by extrapolating to 120,000 templates for tissue samples and 400,000 templates for PBMC samples. Clonality was defined as one minus Pielou's evenness. Differential abundance testing on productive amino-acid clonotypes, with a minimum total count of 5 and an alpha of 0.1, was used to identify tissue-enriched TCRs. The Jaccard Index and the Morisita Overlap Index were used to measure how much the repertoires overlapped between compartments. GLIPH grouped TCR beta CDR3s together with public tetramer-defined viral CDR3s, and a viral motif had to include at least three viral sequences and show V-gene enrichment. TCRdb holds this immuneACCESS table with in-frame rearrangements only. Some clones are missing; in checked studies, unresolved V genes explain under half, and the rest has no known cause. Clone size and the V and J calls come from that table; the DNA yielded D and trimming. The sample table shows around 64,000 clones, and roughly four fifths are seen once. Jointly, the top ten make up 4.7% of the sample.

At diagnosis, tumor, uninvolved tumor-adjacent lung and peripheral blood were collected and then preserved as a mix of FFPE and fresh-frozen material. Blood samples were analyzed as peripheral blood mononuclear cells for TCR repertoire profiling. The source of the sample is a study of T cells in localized non-small cell lung cancer (dated by TCRdb to 2020 to 2022). For the study in its entirety: Comparing tumors with uninvolved tumor-adjacent lungs, the study looked at the T cell repertoires of fewer than 250 patients with early-stage NSCLC. The cohort was made up of some 240 treatment-naive NSCLC patients whose localized lung tumors had been resected. NSCLC patients had a mean age of around 70 years, and more than 120 were male and about 98 female.

What the work shows at the level of the full study, not this receptor alone: Uninvolved tumor-adjacent lung showed the highest T cell clonality, higher than tumor, which suggests more focused antigenic responses in the adjacent lung. Multi-region tumor sequencing was not performed, so intratumor heterogeneity could not be excluded. A median of about 50 of the top 100 tumor clones turned up in the paired uninvolved adjacent lung, and fewer than 35 of those clones also ranked among the top 100 of that same adjacent lung. Higher T cell density in blood was associated with longer overall survival, whereas higher clonality in adjacent lung was associated with shorter survival. Because of the exploratory design, TCR variables were selected using unadjusted p-values without false-discovery rate correction.

Including cysteine and phenylalanine, the CDR3 has 15 amino acids. Only the CDR3 DNA is retained, 45 bases long and in frame from the first base. Ends trimmed: V by 5 bases, J by 4 bases; bases unmatched to a gene: 5. In the germline V gene (reference sequence), CDR1 corresponds to MNHEY and CDR2 to SMNVEV. This chain joins TRBV27 to TRBJ1-2; 12 bases in the middle match TRBD1. Source: PBMCs, taken before any cancer treatment. This TCR was sampled from a man aged 40 to 70 with stage II lung adenocarcinoma. The CDR3: CASSAGTGGRYGYTF. The DNA is TGTGCCAGCAGTGCTGGGACAGGGGGCCGCTATGGCTACACCTTC.